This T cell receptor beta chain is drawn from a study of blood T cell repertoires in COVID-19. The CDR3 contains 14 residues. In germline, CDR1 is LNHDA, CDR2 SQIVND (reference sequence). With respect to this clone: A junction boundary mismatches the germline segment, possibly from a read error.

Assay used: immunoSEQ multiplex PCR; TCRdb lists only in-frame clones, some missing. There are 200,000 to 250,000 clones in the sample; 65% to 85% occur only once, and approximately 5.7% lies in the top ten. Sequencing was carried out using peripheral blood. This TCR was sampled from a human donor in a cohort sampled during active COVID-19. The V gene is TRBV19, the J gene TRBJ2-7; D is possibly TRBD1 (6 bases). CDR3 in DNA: TGTGCCAGTAGTCCCACGACAGGAGATTACGGGCAGTACTTC. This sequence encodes CASSPTTGDYGQYF. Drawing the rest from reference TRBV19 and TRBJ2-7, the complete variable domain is DGGITQSPKYLFRKEGQNVTLSCEQNLNHDAMYWYRQDPGQGLRLIYYSQIVNDFQKGDIAEGYSVSREKKESFPLTVTSAQKNPTAFYLCASSPTTGDYGQYFGPGTRLTVT.